This TCR beta chain appears in the sequencing data of a study of blood T cell repertoires in COVID-19. TCRdb's table, derived via immunoSEQ multiplex PCR, lists solely in-frame clones and lacks some. The sample lists about 140,000 clones; about four fifths were seen once. Looked up from germline, CDR1 is MNHNY and CDR2 is SVGAGI (reference sequence). The CDR3 totals 15 residues. Trimming took 6 bases from V and 4 from J; bases not matched to a gene: 8. This TCR derives from a human donor in a cohort sampled during active COVID-19. The J gene is TRBJ2-5, the V gene TRBV6-6, with 10 nucleotides matching TRBD1. The specimen sequenced was peripheral blood. CDR3 DNA: TGTGCCAGCAGCCTTCATAGGGACAGGGGAGAGACCCAGTACTTC. It codes for CASSLHRDRGETQYF.